The next 21 T cell receptor beta chains were all read from a single sample in a study of T cell responses to AZD1222 COVID-19 vaccine. Measured with immunoSEQ multiplex PCR; TCRdb has only the in-frame clones, and not every one. This sample has about 150,000 clones, with about nine tenths found just once. The sequencing used peripheral blood, collected on day 0 of AZD1222 vaccination. The source of these receptors is an adult in good health.

The chain employs TRBV5-8 and TRBJ2-3; 7 bases line up with TRBD1. After removal of 4 bases from V and 0 bases from J, the junction contained 5 bases not matched to a gene. Germline-derived CDR1 and CDR2 are SGHTS and YDEGEE. This CDR3 contains 15 residues. CDR3 loop: CASSRQGGSTDTQYF. The CDR3 DNA reads TGTGCCAGCAGCCGACAGGGCGGGAGCACAGATACGCAGTATTTT.

This clone came up once. V usage is TRBV6-2 or TRBV6-3 and J usage is TRBJ2-5; TRBD1 agrees at 7 bases. Germline CDR1 is MNHEY and CDR2 is SVGEGT. This CDR3 spans 14 amino acids. With 2 bases clipped from V and 3 bases from J, the junction kept 3 bases outside the gene matches. The chain's CDR3 is CASSYPGQEETQYF. Written as DNA, the CDR3 is TGTGCCAGCAGTTACCCCGGACAGGAAGAGACCCAGTACTTC.

The chain joins TRBV7-8 to TRBJ2-7; tentative D call: TRBD2 (6 bases). CDR3 size: 15 residues. Between the trimmed V and J ends, which lost 5 bases and 4 bases, there was a span of 18 bases. CDR1 SGHVS and CDR2 FQNEAQ come from the germline V gene. The CDR3 region is CASSPWGELGYEQYF. CDR3 in DNA: TGTGCCAGCAGCCCGTGGGGGGAGTTAGGTTACGAGCAGTACTTC. Full variable domain (missing parts from reference TRBV7-8 and TRBJ2-7): GAGVSQSPRYKVAKRGQDVALRCDPISGHVSLFWYQQALGQGPEFLTYFQNEAQLDKSGLPSDRFFAERPEGSVSTLKIQRTQQEDSAVYLCASSPWGELGYEQYFGPGTRLTVT.

The chain recombines TRBV5-1 with TRBJ1-4, with unresolved D. Trimming left V 4 bases short and J 0 bases short, with 7 bases between. CDR1 is SGHRS, CDR2 YFSETQ, per germline. This CDR3 is 14 amino acids long. CDR3 loop: CASSGDATNEKLFF. CDR3 in DNA: TGCGCCAGCAGCGGGGATGCAACTAATGAAAAACTGTTTTTT.

This chain links TRBV7-8 with TRBJ2-7; TRBD2 is a possible D gene (5 bases). The germline CDR1 and CDR2 sequences are SGHVS and FQNEAQ. Deletions cut 6 bases from V and 2 bases from J, with 11 bases between. This CDR3 spans 13 amino acids. CDR3 DNA sequence: TGTGCCAGCAGGGACCTAGCTACCTACGAGCAGTACTTC. As protein: CASRDLATYEQYF.

The V and J genes are TRBV9 and TRBJ2-2; 12 bases are a match to TRBD2. Trimming removed 5 bases from V and 4 bases from J; junction bases left unmatched: 6. Germline CDR1 and CDR2: SGDLS and YYNGEE. The CDR3 totals 16 residues. The CDR3 sequence is CASSPGLAGPTGELFF. The CDR3 DNA sequence: TGTGCCAGCAGTCCGGGACTAGCGGGCCCCACCGGGGAGCTGTTTTTT.

The rearrangement joins TRBV9 to TRBJ2-5; TRBD2 matches 8 bases. The CDR3 totals 19 residues. V shed 3 bases, J shed 4 bases, and the junction held 20 bases outside the gene matches. Germline values: CDR1 SGDLS, CDR2 YYNGEE. The CDR3 spells CASSAVAGRAWEIRETQYF. The CDR3 nucleotides read TGTGCCAGCAGCGCGGTAGCCGGGAGGGCCTGGGAAATCCGAGAGACCCAGTACTTC.

The V call is TRBV4-3, the J call TRBJ1-2; possibly TRBD1 for D (6 bases). This CDR3 region has 16 residues. Per the germline V gene, CDR1 is LGHNA and CDR2 is YSLEER. Trimming took off 0 bases at V and 6 bases at J, with 17 bases between the two ends. Here the CDR3 DNA reads TGCGCCAGCAGCCAAGAAATGGGGGGGCGCATCCATGGCTACACCTTC. Its protein is CASSQEMGGRIHGYTF.

This chain links TRBV27 with TRBJ2-1; possible D gene TRBD2, 5 bases. The CDR3 sequence is 14 residues long. The V gene lost 5 bases and the J gene lost 8 bases, with 16 bases spanning the gap. CDR1 is MNHEY, CDR2 SMNVEV, per germline (reference sequence). CDR3: CASSPWTDFDEQFF. The CDR3 bases are TGTGCCAGCAGTCCCTGGACTGATTTCGATGAGCAGTTCTTC.

This chain uses TRBV5-6 with TRBJ2-2; D could derive from TRBD1 or TRBD2 (5 bases each). CDR3 length: 17 residues. The germline V gene encodes CDR1 SGHDT and CDR2 YYEEEE. V lost 0 bases and J lost 3, with 15 bases in between. The CDR3 DNA follows: TGTGCCAGCAGCTTGGCCGGGGTGGGGACCCACACCGGGGAGCTGTTTTTT. Amino acid sequence: CASSLAGVGTHTGELFF.

This clone was counted a single time. The CDR3 loop is CASSGQGHKNIQYF. The CDR3 coding sequence is TGTGCCAGCTCGGGACAGGGGCACAAAAACATTCAGTACTTC. V usage is TRBV25-1 and J usage is TRBJ2-4; 10 bases are shared with TRBD1. Germline V gives CDR1 MGHDK, CDR2 SYGVNS. The CDR3 is 14 amino acids. J was trimmed by 3 bases and V by 8 bases; bases with no gene match: 4. The full variable domain, completed using reference TRBV25-1 and TRBJ2-4, is EADIYQTPRYLVIGTGKKITLECSQTMGHDKMYWYQQDPGMELHLIHYSYGVNSTEKGDLSSESTVSRIRTEHFPLTLESARPSHTSQYLCASSGQGHKNIQYFGAGTRLSVL.

The genes are TRBV20-1 and TRBJ1-2, with 9 positions matching TRBD1. Germline trimming cut 3 bases from V and 4 bases from J; bases unmatched to any gene: 3. The CDR3 has 13 residues. Germline CDR1 and CDR2: DFQATT and SNEGSKA (reference sequence). The CDR3 DNA is TGCAGTGCTAGTACAGGGGGCTTCTATGGCTACACCTTC. Amino acid sequence: CSASTGGFYGYTF.

V is TRBV6-5 and J is TRBJ1-1; D gene uncertain. Germline CDR1 reads MNHEY; CDR2 reads SVGAGI. V shed 8 bases and J shed 3 bases, with 13 bases lying between them. This CDR3 is 13 amino acids long. The CDR3 spells CASGRLRDTEAFF. The CDR3 DNA reads as TGTGCCAGCGGGAGGTTAAGGGACACTGAAGCTTTCTTT.

The chain couples TRBV6-4 to TRBJ2-7; either TRBD1 or TRBD2 may fit D (5 bases each). The germline V gene encodes CDR1 MRHNA and CDR2 SNTAGT. This CDR3 has 13 residues. The V gene lost 6 bases and the J gene lost 0 bases, with 9 bases spanning the gap. DNA of the CDR3: TGTGCCAGCAGCCCAGGGAGCTCCTACGAGCAGTACTTC. Translating it yields CASSPGSSYEQYF.

V is TRBV7-9 and J is TRBJ2-7; 10 positions match TRBD1. With 5 bases clipped from V and 6 bases from J, the junction kept 7 bases outside the gene matches. CDR3 length: 14 residues. Germline loops: CDR1 SEHNR, CDR2 FQNEAQ (reference sequence). The chain's CDR3 is CASSPPGTGVEQYF. CDR3 nucleotide sequence: TGTGCCAGCAGCCCACCCGGGACAGGGGTCGAGCAGTACTTC.

The chain employs TRBV19 and TRBJ1-5; TRBD1 might be the D (5 bases). CDR3 size: 16 residues. Germline loops: CDR1 LNHDA, CDR2 SQIVND (reference sequence). V shed 10 bases and J shed 1 base, with 20 bases lying between them. The CDR3: CATEAGVKRSNQPQHF. DNA of the CDR3: TGTGCCACCGAGGCGGGGGTAAAAAGAAGCAATCAGCCCCAGCATTTT. The full variable domain, with the rest looked up from reference TRBV19 and TRBJ1-5, is DGGITQSPKYLFRKEGQNVTLSCEQNLNHDAMYWYRQDPGQGLRLIYYSQIVNDFQKGDIAEGYSVSREKKESFPLTVTSAQKNPTAFYLCATEAGVKRSNQPQHFGDGTRLSIL.

The chain uses TRBV7-9 and TRBJ1-1, with D possibly matching TRBD1 (6 bases). Germline V lookup: CDR1 SEHNR, CDR2 FQNEAQ (reference sequence). The V end was cut by 0 bases, the J end by 1 base, with 9 bases between. The CDR3 runs to 15 residues. CDR3 coding DNA: TGTGCCAGCAGCTTAGCCGCAGGGGCGAACACTGAAGCTTTCTTT. As protein: CASSLAAGANTEAFF.

This clone was seen a single time. The chain links TRBV7-3 to TRBJ2-7, with D possibly being TRBD2 (6 bases). CDR1 SGHTA and CDR2 FQGTGA come from the germline V gene. V shed 2 bases and J shed 7 bases, with 18 bases lying between them. The CDR3 contains 15 residues. Here the CDR3 reads CASSLYGGGVSEQYF. The CDR3 DNA reads TGTGCCAGCAGCTTATACGGCGGAGGGGTTTCGGAGCAGTACTTC.

V usage is TRBV28 and J usage is TRBJ1-1; D not certain. This CDR3 has 12 amino acids. Germline loops: CDR1 MDHEN, CDR2 SYDVKM. The CDR3 loop reads CASGQWNTEAFF. CDR3 DNA: TGTGCTTCCGGGCAATGGAACACTGAAGCTTTCTTT.

The gene calls are TRBV24-1 and TRBJ2-1; TRBD2 aligns across 11 bases. With 0 bases clipped from V and 7 bases from J, the junction kept 4 bases outside the gene matches. CDR3 length: 16 residues. The V gene's germline CDR1 is KGHDR and CDR2 SFDVKD. The CDR3 nucleotides are TGTGCCACCAGTGATTTGACTAGCGGGAGATCTAATGAGCAGTTCTTC. Its translation is CATSDLTSGRSNEQFF.

In the case of this clone: Other DNA sequences in the sample encode the same CDR3. The chain has TRBV11-2 and TRBJ2-5; 7 nucleotides line up with TRBD1. V dropped 6 bases and J dropped 3; count of bases not matched to a gene: 10. CDR3 length: 15 residues. Germline V gene data show CDR1 as SGHAT and CDR2 as FQNNGV. The CDR3 loop reads CASRAPGQSKETQYF. CDR3 DNA sequence: TGTGCCAGCAGGGCACCGGGACAGTCAAAAGAGACCCAGTACTTC.